Below, 24 T cell receptor beta chains from the same sample are listed, as sequenced in a study of control samples from healthy donors and cancer patients. The protocol was immunoSEQ multiplex PCR, while the TCRdb copy is restricted to in-frame clones and leaves out a portion. The sample has approximately 90,000 clones; about 84% are singletons. The sequencing sample was made of blood. The receptors here all came from a middle-aged woman in good health.

J is TRBJ2-1 and V is TRBV6-1; tentatively, D is TRBD1 (6 bases). Trimming took off 4 bases at V and 0 bases at J, with 25 bases between the two ends. Germline CDR1 reads MNHNS; CDR2 reads SASEGT. This CDR3 comprises 20 residues. The DNA for the CDR3 is TGTGCCAGCAGTGGAGGGGGTCTGGGTGTGGCCGTGAGCTCCTACAATGAGCAGTTCTTC. Protein sequence: CASSGGGLGVAVSSYNEQFF.

The chain carries TRBV3-1 (or the pseudogene TRBV3-2) and TRBJ1-5; 7 positions match TRBD1. This CDR3 region has 14 residues. Germline-derived CDR1 and CDR2 are LGHDT and YNNKEL (reference sequence). The V and J ends lost 4 bases and 3 bases, in that order; junction bases with no gene match: 3. This CDR3 reads CASSRGTDNQPQHF. The CDR3 DNA sequence: TGTGCCAGCAGCCGGGGGACAGACAATCAGCCCCAGCATTTT.

The chain combines TRBV6-2 or TRBV6-3 with TRBJ1-1; TRBD1 matches at 7 bases. The CDR3 runs to 13 residues. V lost 4 bases, J lost 4 bases, and 3 bases stayed unmatched. Germline V lookup: CDR1 MNHEY, CDR2 SVGEGT. CDR3 bases: TGTGCCAGCAGTTTAGGGGGCATCACTGAAGCTTTCTTT. This encodes CASSLGGITEAFF.

The chain couples TRBV3-1 (or the pseudogene TRBV3-2) to TRBJ2-3; 9 nucleotides agree with TRBD2. V lost 5 bases, J lost 5 bases, and 11 bases stayed unmatched. The CDR3 consists of 16 residues. The germline CDR1 and CDR2 sequences are LGHDT and YNNKEL (reference sequence). CDR3 region: CASSTQRGEVLDTQYF. As DNA, the CDR3 is TGTGCCAGCAGCACCCAGCGGGGGGAAGTTCTAGATACGCAGTATTTT.

This clone was detected a few times. This chain connects TRBV4-1 to TRBJ1-5; TRBD1 might be the D (5 bases). Deletions cut 2 bases from V and 7 bases from J, with 15 bases between. Germline V gene data show CDR1 as MGHRA and CDR2 as YSYEKL. The CDR3 has 15 residues. CDR3 DNA sequence: TGCGCCAGCAGCCAATTTCAGGGCCTCGGGCAGCCCCAGCATTTT. Protein: CASSQFQGLGQPQHF.

The chain employs TRBV6-2 or TRBV6-3 and TRBJ2-7, with 11 bases lining up with TRBD1. The germline V gene encodes CDR1 MNHEY and CDR2 SVGEGT. Trimming at V came to 2 bases and at J to 3 bases, leaving 3 bases not matched to a gene. This CDR3 contains 15 residues. CDR3 in amino acids: CASSYGGTGGYEQYF. The DNA for the CDR3 is TGTGCCAGCAGTTACGGCGGGACAGGGGGCTACGAGCAGTACTTC.

This chain uses TRBV15 with TRBJ2-7; 7 bases are a match to TRBD1. Unmatched junction bases numbered 2, after V lost 4 bases and J lost 2 bases. The CDR3 consists of 13 residues. The germline gives CDR1 LNHNV, CDR2 YYDKDF (reference sequence). Written as DNA, the CDR3 is TGTGCCACCAGCAACGGACAGGCCTACGAGCAGTACTTC. Translating it yields CATSNGQAYEQYF.

This clone was seen a single time. V is TRBV2 and J is TRBJ2-2; D is tentatively TRBD1 or TRBD2 (5 bases each). Between the trimmed V and J ends, which lost 8 bases and 5 bases, there was a span of 18 bases. The CDR3 runs 15 residues. CDR1 SNHLY and CDR2 FYNNEI come from the germline V gene. The CDR3 DNA reads as TGTGCCAGCCTAGAGTGGTATGGGGGTACCGGGGAGCTGTTTTTT. Protein: CASLEWYGGTGELFF.

The CDR3 DNA reads TGTGCCAGCAGTTTGAGGGCCTTTAACACCGGGGAGCTGTTTTTT. It specifies CASSLRAFNTGELFF. The V call is TRBV2, the J call TRBJ2-2, with TRBD2 as a possible D gene (5 bases). Germline CDR1 reads SNHLY; CDR2 reads FYNNEI. The CDR3 contains 15 residues. V lost 5 bases and J 2 bases, leaving 12 bases between the germline ends.

In this sample, this clone turned up once. Other nucleotide sequences in the sample specify the same CDR3. This CDR3 is CASSQDLAGGTDTQYF. CDR3 nucleotides: TGCGCCAGCAGCCAAGATCTGGCAGGGGGAACAGATACGCAGTATTTT. This chain connects TRBV4-3 to TRBJ2-3; 7 nucleotides align to TRBD1. The germline V gene has CDR1 LGHNA and CDR2 YSLEER. V lost 0 bases, J lost 3 bases, and 6 bases stayed unmatched. CDR3 length: 16 residues.

The chain recombines TRBV11-1 with TRBJ2-7; D might be TRBD1 (5 bases). Looked up from germline, CDR1 is SGHAT and CDR2 is FQDESV (reference sequence). Deletions cut 5 bases from V and 0 bases from J, with 11 bases between. The CDR3 consists of 14 residues. Here the CDR3 reads CASSRRQSSYEQYF. In DNA, the CDR3 is TGTGCCAGCAGCCGCCGACAGAGCTCCTACGAGCAGTACTTC.

The V call is TRBV6-2 or TRBV6-3, the J call TRBJ2-1, with TRBD1 as a possible D gene (5 bases). CDR3 length equals 17 residues. V was clipped by 0 bases and J by 6 bases, with 18 bases between them. Germline lookup yields CDR1 MNHEY and CDR2 SVGEGT. CDR3 in DNA: TGTGCCAGCAGTTACTCCCATGCAGGCAGGGTGGGCAATGAGCAGTTCTTC. Translating gives CASSYSHAGRVGNEQFF.

The V and J genes are TRBV9 and TRBJ1-5; 7 bases line up with TRBD1. Germline V lookup: CDR1 SGDLS, CDR2 YYNGEE. V shed 0 bases, J shed 5 bases, and the junction held 5 bases outside the gene matches. The CDR3 totals 15 residues. CDR3: CASSVGTGEDQPQHF. CDR3 nucleotide sequence: TGTGCCAGCAGCGTAGGAACAGGGGAGGATCAGCCCCAGCATTTT.

In nucleotides, the CDR3 is TGCAGCGCGGACAGGGACTATGGCTACACCTTC. Translated, it gives CSADRDYGYTF. The rearrangement joins TRBV29-1 to TRBJ1-2, with TRBD1 identical over 8 bases. The J segment lost 3 bases and the V segment lost 7 bases, leaving 1 base of the junction unmatched. The CDR3 has 11 amino acids. Germline V lookup: CDR1 SQVTM, CDR2 ANQGSEA.

CDR3 in amino acids: CASSSYGQGANTEAFF. Written as DNA, the CDR3 is TGTGCCAGCAGTTCATACGGACAGGGGGCGAACACTGAAGCTTTCTTT. This chain uses TRBV6-6 with TRBJ1-1, with TRBD1 matching 11 bases. CDR3 length: 16 residues. The ends lost 4 bases at V and 1 base at J; junction bases unmatched: 5. Germline assignment: CDR1 MNHNY and CDR2 SVGAGI (reference sequence).

This rearrangement joins TRBV29-1 to TRBJ2-1; D remains unclear. Deletions cut 5 bases from V and 9 bases from J, with 11 bases between. The CDR3 contains 11 residues. Germline V lookup: CDR1 SQVTM, CDR2 ANQGSEA. The CDR3 sequence: CSVSPVGEQFF. CDR3 in DNA: TGCAGCGTTAGCCCGGTTGGTGAGCAGTTCTTC.

The chain joins TRBV4-3 to TRBJ1-1; TRBD1 might be the D (5 bases). The CDR3 covers 14 residues. V lost 1 base and J lost 4, with 10 bases in between. Germline V gene lookup returns CDR1 LGHNA and CDR2 YSLEER. The CDR3 sequence: CASSQVLGGTEAFF. CDR3 bases: TGCGCCAGCAGCCAAGTGTTGGGGGGCACTGAAGCTTTCTTT.

The chain carries TRBV29-1 and TRBJ1-1; 7 bases match TRBD1. V was pared by 3 bases and J by 8 bases, with 12 bases of the junction left unmatched. In germline, CDR1 is SQVTM, CDR2 ANQGSEA. This CDR3 is 14 amino acids long. In nucleotides, the CDR3 is TGCAGCGTTGACGCGGGGGGCAGGGGGGCAGAAGCTTTCTTT. Its protein product is CSVDAGGRGAEAFF.

This sequence joins TRBV6-1 and TRBJ1-1; the D is unclear. Trimming took off 0 bases at V and 4 bases at J, with 21 bases between the two ends. The CDR3 runs 18 residues. Germline CDR1 is MNHNS and CDR2 is SASEGT. The DNA of the CDR3 is TGTGCCAGCAGTGAAGCAGTTTTCCCAGCCGGCCATTTCACTGAAGCTTTCTTT. Its translation is CASSEAVFPAGHFTEAFF.

The chain employs TRBV21-1 and TRBJ1-2. TRBV21-1 is annotated as a pseudogene. There are 18 residues in the CDR3. The CDR3 loop reads CASSRLRAMGRSPYGYTF. The CDR3 DNA sequence: TGTGCCAGCAGCAGGCTAAGGGCTATGGGGAGATCGCCGTATGGCTACACCTTC.

The J gene is TRBJ1-4, the V gene TRBV27, with D hard to call. V was shortened by 9 bases and J by 6 bases, with 14 bases between the two germline ends. The CDR3 length is 13 residues. Germline assignment: CDR1 MNHEY and CDR2 SMNVEV (reference sequence). Here the CDR3 DNA reads TGTGCCAGTCACGGTGGGCAGGATGAAAAACTGTTTTTT. Translated: CASHGGQDEKLFF.

V usage is TRBV24-1 and J usage is TRBJ2-5; D call uncertain. The ends were cut back, 4 bases at V and 8 bases at J, with 16 bases in the middle. Germline assignment: CDR1 KGHDR and CDR2 SFDVKD. The length of the CDR3 is 14 residues. The CDR3 bases are TGTGCCACCAGTGAGCCCGGACCCCTTGTTACCCAGTACTTC. It translates to CATSEPGPLVTQYF.

The gene calls are TRBV6-5 and TRBJ1-6, with 10 bases lining up with TRBD1. V shed 7 bases, J shed 4 bases, and the junction held 4 bases outside the gene matches. Germline V gene lookup returns CDR1 MNHEY and CDR2 SVGAGI. The CDR3 is made up of 15 amino acids. Here the CDR3 reads CASTPGQGYNSPLHF. The DNA for the CDR3 is TGTGCCAGCACCCCGGGACAGGGGTATAATTCACCCCTCCACTTT.

CDR3: CASSRDRKNTEAFF. The CDR3 bases are TGTGCCAGTAGTAGGGACAGGAAGAACACTGAAGCTTTCTTT. This chain connects TRBV19 to TRBJ1-1, with TRBD1 identical over 8 bases. The trim removed 4 bases at V and 1 base at J, leaving 2 bases unmatched. Germline V gives CDR1 LNHDA, CDR2 SQIVND (reference sequence). CDR3 length: 14 amino acids.